A single sample gave rise to the 25 T cell receptor beta chains below, sequenced in a study of T cell responses to AZD1222 COVID-19 vaccine. Generated by immunoSEQ multiplex PCR, the TCRdb table keeps only in-frame clones and is missing some. The sample holds about 140,000 clones, roughly 90% seen once. Source: peripheral blood, taken 28 days after the second AZD1222 dose. The receptors here all came from an adult who received the AZD1222 COVID-19 vaccine.

V is TRBV29-1 and J is TRBJ1-5, with D perhaps matching TRBD1 (5 bases). The ends were cut back, 4 bases at V and 2 bases at J, with 21 bases in the middle. Germline V gene data show CDR1 as SQVTM and CDR2 as ANQGSEA. The CDR3 is made up of 17 amino acids. The CDR3, as DNA: TGCAGCGTTGTTTTGGACACCGCTAATTCAGGCAATCAGCCCCAGCATTTT. Translated: CSVVLDTANSGNQPQHF.

The chain is built from TRBV11-1 and TRBJ1-3; D is ambiguous. V shed 3 bases and J shed 0 bases, with 12 bases lying between them. The CDR3 has 16 residues. Germline V CDR1 and CDR2: SGHAT, FQDESV (reference sequence). This CDR3 reads CASSFEQAYSGNTIYF. The CDR3 DNA follows: TGTGCCAGCAGCTTTGAGCAGGCTTACTCTGGAAACACCATATATTTT.

This sequence joins TRBV6-5 and TRBJ1-3; D remains unclear. CDR1 is MNHEY, CDR2 SVGAGI, per germline. The length of the CDR3 is 11 residues. V gave up 7 bases and J gave up 8 bases, with 9 bases separating them. CDR3 nucleotides: TGTGCCAGCAAGGAATTGGACACCATATATTTT. Protein: CASKELDTIYF.

Here the CDR3 reads CASSESTPYNSPLHF. CDR3 sequence (DNA): TGTGCCAGCAGTGAATCAACTCCGTATAATTCACCCCTCCACTTT. V usage is TRBV6-1 and J usage is TRBJ1-6; D gene unclear. Trimming took 2 bases from V and 4 from J, leaving 9 bases between them. The CDR3 consists of 15 residues. Per the germline V gene, CDR1 is MNHNS and CDR2 is SASEGT.

This chain links TRBV28 with TRBJ2-2, with a weak D call TRBD1 (6 bases). The V gene's germline CDR1 is MDHEN and CDR2 SYDVKM. The V end was cut by 8 bases, the J end by 1 base, with 11 bases between. The CDR3 consists of 14 residues. The CDR3 DNA is TGTGCCAGCCGTCCGACAGGGAACACCGGGGAGCTGTTTTTT. Its protein product is CASRPTGNTGELFF.

The chain recombines TRBV19 with TRBJ1-6; 9 nucleotides align to TRBD1. The junction had 4 bases not matched to a gene; V was cut back by 6 bases and J by 7 bases. This CDR3 has 14 amino acids. Germline V gene lookup returns CDR1 LNHDA and CDR2 SQIVND (reference sequence). In DNA form, the CDR3 reads TGTGCCAGTAGCCCCGGGACAGGGAATTCACCCCTCCACTTT. Protein sequence: CASSPGTGNSPLHF.

The chain recombines TRBV27 with TRBJ1-6; D unclear. Germline CDR1 reads MNHEY; CDR2 reads SMNVEV (reference sequence). Trimming stripped 3 bases from V and 14 bases from J, with 14 bases between. This CDR3 region has 13 residues. The CDR3 DNA reads TGTGCCAGCAGTTTCCCCGACCGACTCACCCTCCACTTT. Amino acid sequence: CASSFPDRLTLHF.

This clone has only a few counts. The chain couples TRBV19 to TRBJ2-1, with 8 bases lining up with TRBD1. The CDR3 is 15 residues long. Germline CDR1 reads LNHDA; CDR2 reads SQIVND (reference sequence). V dropped 5 bases and J dropped 4; count of bases not matched to a gene: 7. CDR3: CASSASWDRYNEQFF. CDR3 sequence (DNA): TGTGCCAGTAGTGCCTCGTGGGACAGGTACAATGAGCAGTTCTTC.

The gene calls are TRBV29-1 and TRBJ1-3; D ambiguous. Germline V gene lookup returns CDR1 SQVTM and CDR2 ANQGSEA. Trimming cost V 7 bases and J 0 bases, with 10 bases left between them. The CDR3 sequence is 13 residues long. CDR3 in amino acids: CSAVETSGNTIYF. The CDR3 DNA is TGCAGCGCAGTAGAGACCTCTGGAAACACCATATATTTT.

This clone was seen a single time. This rearrangement joins TRBV20-1 to TRBJ1-1; the D gene is possibly TRBD1 (5 bases). This CDR3 spans 12 amino acids. The V end lost 3 bases, the J end lost 6 bases, and 11 bases lay between the germline ends. Germline loops: CDR1 DFQATT, CDR2 SNEGSKA (reference sequence). This CDR3 is CSASPLGAEAFF. Here the CDR3 DNA reads TGCAGTGCTAGTCCCCTAGGGGCTGAAGCTTTCTTT.

The chain has TRBV6-2 or TRBV6-3 and TRBJ1-2; 9 bases are a match to TRBD1. This CDR3 contains 13 residues. J lost 8 bases, V lost 5 bases, and 6 bases had no gene match. Germline V CDR1 and CDR2: MNHEY, SVGEGT. CDR3 region: CASSQQGARGYTF. The CDR3 DNA reads as TGTGCCAGCAGTCAACAGGGGGCGAGGGGCTACACCTTC.

The chain joins TRBV9 to TRBJ2-1, with D uncertain. The ends were cut back, 3 bases at V and 8 bases at J, with 15 bases in the middle. The V gene's germline CDR1 is SGDLS and CDR2 YYNGEE. CDR3 length equals 14 residues. Here the CDR3 DNA reads TGTGCCAGCAGCGGTAGGATCGACCGCGATGAGCAGTTCTTC. This gives the protein CASSGRIDRDEQFF. The full variable domain, with the rest looked up from reference TRBV9 and TRBJ2-1, is DSGVTQTPKHLITATGQRVTLRCSPRSGDLSVYWYQQSLDQGLQFLIQYYNGEERAKGNILERFSAQQFPDLHSELNLSSLELGDSALYFCASSGRIDRDEQFFGPGTRLTVL.

V is TRBV2 and J is TRBJ2-5; 7 bases are shared with TRBD2. The CDR3 is 16 amino acids. Germline-derived CDR1 and CDR2 are SNHLY and FYNNEI. With 2 bases clipped from V and 2 bases from J, the junction kept 8 bases outside the gene matches. CDR3 loop: CASSESGGSRQETQYF. As DNA, the CDR3 is TGTGCCAGCAGTGAATCCGGGGGGTCCCGTCAAGAGACCCAGTACTTC.

The chain joins TRBV4-2 to TRBJ1-6; 9 bases are shared with TRBD1. Trimming at V came to 0 bases and at J to 8 bases, leaving 11 bases not matched to a gene. The germline gives CDR1 LGHNA, CDR2 YNFKEQ. This CDR3 is built from 18 residues. The DNA for the CDR3 is TGTGCCAGCAGCCAAGAGGAAACCGGGACAGGGACTTATTCACCCCTCCACTTT. This sequence encodes CASSQEETGTGTYSPLHF.

The chain employs TRBV27 and TRBJ2-3; perhaps TRBD2 as D (7 bases). The V gene's germline CDR1 is MNHEY and CDR2 SMNVEV (reference sequence). V was cut by 8 bases and J by 8 bases, with 17 bases left in between. CDR3 length: 13 residues. CDR3 protein: CASGGGSPRTQYF. Here the CDR3 DNA reads TGTGCCAGCGGGGGCGGGAGCCCCCGTACGCAGTATTTT.

This sequence joins TRBV5-1 and TRBJ2-2; D is perhaps TRBD1 or TRBD2 (6 bases each). The CDR3 contains 16 residues. The germline V and J ends were trimmed by 6 bases and 5 bases, with 20 bases remaining between them. Germline CDR1 and CDR2: SGHRS and YFSETQ. CDR3 residues: CASNQVVGGRTGELFF. In DNA form, the CDR3 reads TGCGCCAGCAACCAAGTCGTGGGGGGCCGGACCGGGGAGCTGTTTTTT.

The rearrangement joins TRBV18 to TRBJ2-2; TRBD2 agrees at 10 bases. Germline CDR1 reads KGHSH; CDR2 reads LQKENI. The CDR3 contains 18 residues. Trimming at V came to 3 bases and at J to 4 bases, leaving 11 bases not matched to a gene. In DNA, the CDR3 is TGTGCCAGCTCACCCAGGAGTAGGACTAGCGGCCTCACCGGGGAGCTGTTTTTT. It yields the protein CASSPRSRTSGLTGELFF.

The chain combines TRBV5-8 with TRBJ1-1, with a tentative D call TRBD1 (6 bases). This CDR3 is built from 17 residues. Trimming removed 0 bases from V and 3 bases from J, with 18 bases in between. Looked up from germline, CDR1 is SGHTS and CDR2 is YDEGEE. The DNA of the CDR3 is TGTGCCAGCAGCTTGGGCCTCATGGGTAAGGGGGACACTGAAGCTTTCTTT. Its translation is CASSLGLMGKGDTEAFF.

The V and J genes are TRBV11-3 and TRBJ1-1; D is uncertain. This CDR3 is 13 amino acids long. CDR1 and CDR2 (germline): SGHNT, YENEEA. Trimming took off 0 bases at V and 7 bases at J, with 9 bases between the two ends. The CDR3 bases are TGTGCCAGCAGCTTAGATAGACTAAGTGAAGCTTTCTTT. The encoded protein is CASSLDRLSEAFF.

The chain couples TRBV5-1 to TRBJ2-3, with 9 positions matching TRBD1. Germline trimming cut 4 bases from V and 1 base from J; bases unmatched to any gene: 4. This CDR3 contains 15 residues. CDR1 SGHRS and CDR2 YFSETQ come from the germline V gene. In DNA form, the CDR3 reads TGCGCCAGCAGCCTGGGACAGGGAGGCACAGATACGCAGTATTTT. Translated, it gives CASSLGQGGTDTQYF.

The chain is built from TRBV4-1 and TRBJ1-3, with 7 nucleotides matching TRBD1. This CDR3 has 17 residues. Germline trimming cut 2 bases from V and 0 bases from J; bases unmatched to any gene: 7. In germline, CDR1 is MGHRA, CDR2 YSYEKL. CDR3 region: CASSQTAPGGSGNTIYF. The DNA for the CDR3 is TGCGCCAGCAGCCAAACAGCCCCAGGGGGCTCTGGAAACACCATATATTTT.

Comment on this clone: Additional DNA sequences in this sample encode the identical CDR3. This sequence joins TRBV3-1 (or the pseudogene TRBV3-2) and TRBJ1-2; TRBD1 is a possible D gene (5 bases). V was trimmed by 1 base and J by 8 bases, leaving 20 bases between them. Per germline, CDR1 LGHDT and CDR2 YNNKEL (reference sequence). CDR3 size: 16 residues. The CDR3 nucleotides are TGTGCCAGCAGCCAAGGTAACCCACCGGGACCTCGAGGCTACACCTTC. This translates into CASSQGNPPGPRGYTF.

The chain carries TRBV20-1 and TRBJ1-2; the match to TRBD1 covers 7 bases. The CDR3 length is 12 residues. The V and J ends lost 3 bases and 8 bases, in that order; junction bases with no gene match: 6. Germline V gives CDR1 DFQATT, CDR2 SNEGSKA (reference sequence). Here the CDR3 DNA reads TGCAGTGCTAGTGGAGGGGGCTTAGGCTACACCTTC. It is translated as CSASGGGLGYTF.

This clone was counted between two and nine times. CDR3 coding DNA: TGTGCCAGCAGCTTTGGGGGTTACAATGAGCAGTTCTTC. Protein: CASSFGGYNEQFF. The rearrangement joins TRBV11-2 to TRBJ2-1; perhaps D is TRBD1 or TRBD2 (5 bases each). V was cut by 3 bases and J by 4 bases, with 7 bases left in between. Germline assignment: CDR1 SGHAT and CDR2 FQNNGV. The CDR3 is 13 amino acids.

This chain joins TRBV10-2 and TRBJ2-2; D tentatively fits TRBD1 or TRBD2 (6 bases each). Germline CDR1 reads WSHSY; CDR2 reads SAAADI. The ends were cut back, 6 bases at V and 4 bases at J, with 18 bases in the middle. This CDR3 has 16 amino acids. The chain's CDR3 is CASRWRGRGGTGELFF. The CDR3 DNA is TGCGCCAGCAGATGGCGGGGCAGGGGTGGCACCGGGGAGCTGTTTTTT.